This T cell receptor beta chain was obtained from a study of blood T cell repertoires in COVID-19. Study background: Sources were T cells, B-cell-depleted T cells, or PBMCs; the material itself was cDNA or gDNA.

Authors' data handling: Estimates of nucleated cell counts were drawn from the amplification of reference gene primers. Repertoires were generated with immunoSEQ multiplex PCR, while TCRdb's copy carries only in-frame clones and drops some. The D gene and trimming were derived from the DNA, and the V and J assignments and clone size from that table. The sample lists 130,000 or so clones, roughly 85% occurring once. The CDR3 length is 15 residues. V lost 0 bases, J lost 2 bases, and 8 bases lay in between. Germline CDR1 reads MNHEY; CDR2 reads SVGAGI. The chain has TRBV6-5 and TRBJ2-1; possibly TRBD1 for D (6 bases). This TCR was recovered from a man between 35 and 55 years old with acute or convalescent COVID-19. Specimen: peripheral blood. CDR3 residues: CASSYSTGPYNEQFF. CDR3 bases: TGTGCCAGCAGTTACTCGACAGGCCCCTACAATGAGCAGTTCTTC.